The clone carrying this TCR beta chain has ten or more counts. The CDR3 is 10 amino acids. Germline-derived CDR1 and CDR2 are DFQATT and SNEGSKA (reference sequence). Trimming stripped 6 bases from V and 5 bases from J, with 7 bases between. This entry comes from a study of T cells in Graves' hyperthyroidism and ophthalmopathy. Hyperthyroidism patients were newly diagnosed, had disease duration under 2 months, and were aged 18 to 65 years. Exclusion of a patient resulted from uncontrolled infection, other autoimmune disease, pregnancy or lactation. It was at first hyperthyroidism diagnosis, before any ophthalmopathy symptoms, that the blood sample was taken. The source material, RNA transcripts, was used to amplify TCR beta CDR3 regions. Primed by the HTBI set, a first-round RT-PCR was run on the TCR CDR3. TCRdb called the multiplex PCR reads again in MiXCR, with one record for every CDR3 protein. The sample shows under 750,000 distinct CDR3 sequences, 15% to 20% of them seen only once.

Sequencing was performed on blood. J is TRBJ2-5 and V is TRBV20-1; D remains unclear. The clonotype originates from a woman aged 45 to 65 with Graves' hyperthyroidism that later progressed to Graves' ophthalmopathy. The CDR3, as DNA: TGCAGTGCATGGTGGGAGACCCAGTACTTC. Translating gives CSAWWETQYF.